These T cell receptor beta chains were read from a single sample in a study of T cells in Graves' hyperthyroidism and ophthalmopathy. One entry per CDR3 protein, called by TCRdb with MiXCR from the multiplex PCR reads. The sample carries over 700,000 distinct CDR3 sequences, 18% recorded once. Material: blood. Receptor source: a woman aged 50 to 60 with Graves' hyperthyroidism that later progressed to Graves' ophthalmopathy. CDR3s include the opening cysteine and the closing phenylalanine or tryptophan. Each record gives: D gene, J gene, V gene, clone size, CDR3 protein, CDR3 DNA. A D gene is named only where the DNA matches it firmly. Clone size is shown for a subset of rows, as once, few, many or a class of expanded clone.

d_gene: -; j_gene: TRBJ1-2; v_gene: TRBV7-3; abundance: many; CDR3aa: CASSLGAGWAYGYTF; CDR3nt: TGTGCCAGCAGCTTAGGAGCAGGGTGGGCCTATGGCTACACCTTC
d_gene: TRBD1; j_gene: TRBJ1-5; v_gene: TRBV12-3/TRBV12-4; abundance: many; CDR3aa: CASSFQGAENQPQHF; CDR3nt: TGTGCCAGCAGTTTCCAGGGGGCGGAAAATCAGCCCCAGCATTTT
d_gene: -; j_gene: TRBJ2-1; v_gene: TRBV20-1; abundance: many; CDR3aa: CSAQVTGTARYYNEQFF; CDR3nt: TGCAGTGCCCAAGTTACAGGGACCGCCCGGTACTACAATGAGCAGTTCTTC
d_gene: -; j_gene: TRBJ1-2; v_gene: TRBV12-3/TRBV12-4; abundance: many; CDR3aa: CASSLYSGIGGLQKGGYTF; CDR3nt: TGTGCCAGCAGTTTATATTCCGGGATAGGGGGGTTGCAGAAGGGCGGCTACACCTTC
d_gene: TRBD2; j_gene: TRBJ2-1; v_gene: TRBV5-1; abundance: many; CDR3aa: CASSSPGTSGGNEQFF; CDR3nt: TGCGCCAGCAGCTCTCCCGGGACTAGCGGGGGGAATGAGCAGTTCTTC
d_gene: -; j_gene: TRBJ1-5; v_gene: TRBV20-1; abundance: -; CDR3aa: CSALNRNNQPQHF; CDR3nt: TGCAGTGCTCTCAACAGGAACAATCAGCCCCAGCATTTT
d_gene: TRBD1; j_gene: TRBJ2-1; v_gene: TRBV5-1; abundance: -; CDR3aa: CASSSGRQGSSEQFF; CDR3nt: TGCGCCAGCAGCTCGGGACGACAGGGGTCAAGTGAGCAGTTCTTC
d_gene: TRBD1; j_gene: TRBJ1-6; v_gene: TRBV14; abundance: -; CDR3aa: CASSRNRGRDSPLHF; CDR3nt: TGTGCCAGCAGCCGGAACAGGGGGCGGGATTCACCCCTCCACTTT
d_gene: -; j_gene: TRBJ1-1; v_gene: TRBV3-1; abundance: many; CDR3aa: CASSQLRTMNTEAFF; CDR3nt: TGTGCCAGCAGCCAACTTAGGACAATGAACACTGAAGCTTTCTTT
d_gene: TRBD1; j_gene: TRBJ1-4; v_gene: TRBV3-1; abundance: -; CDR3aa: CASSQGQGVVIEKLFF; CDR3nt: TGTGCCAGCAGCCAGGGACAGGGGGTGGTGATTGAAAAACTGTTTTTT
d_gene: -; j_gene: TRBJ2-2; v_gene: TRBV11-2; abundance: many; CDR3aa: CASSLDVGTTGELFF; CDR3nt: TGTGCCAGCAGCTTAGATGTAGGGACCACCGGGGAGCTGTTTTTT
d_gene: -; j_gene: TRBJ1-2; v_gene: TRBV9; abundance: few; CDR3aa: CASSVVEGPNYGYTF; CDR3nt: TGTGCCAGCAGCGTAGTGGAGGGACCCAACTATGGCTACACCTTC
d_gene: -; j_gene: TRBJ1-1; v_gene: TRBV27; abundance: -; CDR3aa: CASSPETRNTEAFF; CDR3nt: TGTGCCAGCAGCCCTGAGACAAGGAACACTGAAGCTTTCTTT
d_gene: TRBD1; j_gene: TRBJ2-1; v_gene: TRBV7-3; abundance: many; CDR3aa: CASSLPGQGIGNEQFF; CDR3nt: TGTGCCAGCAGCTTACCCGGACAGGGGATCGGCAATGAGCAGTTCTTC
d_gene: TRBD1; j_gene: TRBJ2-1; v_gene: TRBV7-8; abundance: -; CDR3aa: CASSAGQGDNEQFF; CDR3nt: TGTGCCAGCAGCGCTGGACAGGGAGACAATGAGCAGTTCTTC
d_gene: TRBD2; j_gene: TRBJ2-1; v_gene: TRBV9; abundance: -; CDR3aa: CASSVPTSGSSYNEQFF; CDR3nt: TGTGCCAGCAGCGTCCCCACCAGCGGGAGCTCCTACAATGAGCAGTTCTTC
d_gene: -; j_gene: TRBJ1-1; v_gene: TRBV6-5; abundance: many; CDR3aa: CASSYSIDTNTEAFF; CDR3nt: TGTGCCAGCAGTTACTCAATCGACACGAACACTGAAGCTTTCTTT
d_gene: -; j_gene: TRBJ1-2; v_gene: TRBV5-4; abundance: -; CDR3aa: CASSRLGGYTF; CDR3nt: TGTGCCAGCAGCCGACTAGGGGGCTACACCTTC
d_gene: -; j_gene: TRBJ1-1; v_gene: TRBV7-9; abundance: many; CDR3aa: CASSFVDGDTEAFF; CDR3nt: TGTGCCAGCAGCTTCGTGGACGGGGACACTGAAGCTTTCTTT
d_gene: -; j_gene: TRBJ1-6; v_gene: TRBV19; abundance: -; CDR3aa: CASSQADNSPLHF; CDR3nt: TGTGCCAGTAGTCAAGCAGACAATTCACCCCTCCACTTT
d_gene: -; j_gene: TRBJ1-2; v_gene: TRBV30; abundance: many; CDR3aa: CAWSAGYGYTF; CDR3nt: TGTGCCTGGAGTGCAGGGTATGGCTACACCTTC
d_gene: -; j_gene: TRBJ1-5; v_gene: TRBV2; abundance: many; CDR3aa: CASSVAGGGGNQPQHF; CDR3nt: TGTGCCAGCAGTGTGGCTGGGGGAGGCGGCAATCAGCCCCAGCATTTT
d_gene: -; j_gene: TRBJ1-1; v_gene: TRBV3-1; abundance: -; CDR3aa: CASSLPGVGTEAFF; CDR3nt: TGTGCCAGCAGCTTACCAGGGGTTGGCACTGAAGCTTTCTTT
d_gene: TRBD1; j_gene: TRBJ1-1; v_gene: TRBV11-3; abundance: many; CDR3aa: CASSLGGQGAAFF; CDR3nt: TGTGCCAGCAGCTTAGGGGGACAGGGAGCAGCTTTCTTT
d_gene: TRBD1; j_gene: TRBJ2-4; v_gene: TRBV3-1; abundance: -; CDR3aa: CASSPKLGQGLNIQYF; CDR3nt: TGTGCCAGCAGCCCCAAGCTGGGACAGGGCTTAAACATTCAGTACTTC
d_gene: TRBD1; j_gene: TRBJ1-4; v_gene: TRBV6-1; abundance: -; CDR3aa: CASSEQGPHEKLFF; CDR3nt: TGTGCCAGCAGCGAACAGGGGCCCCATGAAAAACTGTTTTTT
d_gene: TRBD2; j_gene: TRBJ2-5; v_gene: TRBV10-3; abundance: few; CDR3aa: CAISVSGGEETQYF; CDR3nt: TGTGCCATCAGTGTTTCGGGGGGAGAAGAGACCCAGTACTTC
d_gene: TRBD1; j_gene: TRBJ2-7; v_gene: TRBV7-9; abundance: -; CDR3aa: CASAERDRSYEQYF; CDR3nt: TGTGCCAGCGCTGAAAGGGACAGATCCTACGAGCAGTACTTC
d_gene: -; j_gene: TRBJ2-3; v_gene: TRBV20-1; abundance: -; CDR3aa: CSATFRETGLTDTQYF; CDR3nt: TGCAGTGCTACCTTCCGGGAAACGGGCCTCACAGATACGCAGTATTTT
d_gene: -; j_gene: TRBJ1-3; v_gene: TRBV2; abundance: -; CDR3aa: CASHGDGSGNIIYF; CDR3nt: TGTGCCAGTCATGGGGACGGTTCTGGAAACATCATATATTTT
d_gene: -; j_gene: TRBJ1-2; v_gene: TRBV20-1; abundance: few; CDR3aa: CSARDPPGALNFRYGYTF; CDR3nt: TGCAGTGCTAGAGATCCCCCAGGGGCGCTGAATTTTCGCTATGGCTACACCTTC
d_gene: -; j_gene: TRBJ2-5; v_gene: TRBV7-9; abundance: few; CDR3aa: CASSLVGGGEETQYF; CDR3nt: TGTGCCAGCAGCTTAGTCGGGGGCGGTGAGGAGACCCAGTACTTC
d_gene: -; j_gene: TRBJ2-7; v_gene: TRBV11-2; abundance: -; CDR3aa: CASSLGANPLYEQYF; CDR3nt: TGTGCCAGCAGCTTAGGGGCTAATCCCCTCTACGAGCAGTACTTC
d_gene: -; j_gene: TRBJ2-5; v_gene: TRBV9; abundance: many; CDR3aa: CASSTSTEGKGTQYF; CDR3nt: TGTGCCAGCAGCACTTCGACCGAAGGGAAAGGGACCCAGTACTTC
d_gene: -; j_gene: TRBJ1-4; v_gene: TRBV20-1; abundance: many; CDR3aa: CSTRGGAGEKLFF; CDR3nt: TGCAGTACCCGAGGAGGGGCAGGTGAAAAACTGTTTTTT
d_gene: -; j_gene: TRBJ1-2; v_gene: TRBV6-1; abundance: many; CDR3aa: CASSYDRANYGYTF; CDR3nt: TGTGCCAGCAGTTATGATCGAGCCAACTATGGCTACACCTTC
d_gene: -; j_gene: TRBJ1-3; v_gene: TRBV3-1; abundance: -; CDR3aa: CASSRQPFSGNTIYF; CDR3nt: TGTGCCAGCAGCCGACAGCCGTTCTCTGGAAACACCATATATTTT
d_gene: -; j_gene: TRBJ2-5; v_gene: TRBV5-1; abundance: many; CDR3aa: CASSLDGRQETQYF; CDR3nt: TGCGCCAGCAGCTTGGATGGGAGGCAAGAGACCCAGTACTTC
d_gene: -; j_gene: TRBJ1-1; v_gene: TRBV11-2; abundance: many; CDR3aa: CASSIGGMPGTTFF; CDR3nt: TGTGCCAGCAGCATAGGGGGGATGCCAGGGACGACTTTCTTT
d_gene: TRBD2; j_gene: TRBJ2-2; v_gene: TRBV2; abundance: many; CDR3aa: CASSEGRAGGLGTGELFF; CDR3nt: TGTGCCAGCAGTGAAGGGAGAGCGGGGGGTCTGGGCACCGGGGAGCTGTTTTTT
d_gene: -; j_gene: TRBJ1-5; v_gene: TRBV6-2/TRBV6-3; abundance: few; CDR3aa: CASSYSDNSNQPQHF; CDR3nt: TGTGCCAGCAGTTACTCTGACAATAGCAATCAGCCCCAGCATTTT
d_gene: TRBD1; j_gene: TRBJ1-4; v_gene: TRBV6-1; abundance: -; CDR3aa: CASSERYAGGTNEKLFF; CDR3nt: TGTGCCAGCAGTGAACGTTACGCAGGGGGGACTAATGAAAAACTGTTTTTT
d_gene: -; j_gene: TRBJ2-3; v_gene: TRBV5-1; abundance: many; CDR3aa: CASSFLGVMTTDTQYF; CDR3nt: TGCGCCAGCAGCTTCCTCGGGGTGATGACCACAGATACGCAGTATTTT
d_gene: -; j_gene: TRBJ1-2; v_gene: TRBV5-6; abundance: few; CDR3aa: CASSGTPTGIHYGYTF; CDR3nt: TGTGCCAGCAGCGGAACGCCAACAGGGATCCACTATGGCTACACCTTC
d_gene: -; j_gene: TRBJ1-1; v_gene: TRBV6-1; abundance: few; CDR3aa: CASSSVKNTEAFF; CDR3nt: TGTGCCAGCAGTTCGGTCAAGAACACTGAAGCTTTCTTT
d_gene: TRBD1; j_gene: TRBJ1-6; v_gene: TRBV9; abundance: few; CDR3aa: CASSGGTGGYNSPLHF; CDR3nt: TGTGCCAGCAGCGGGGGGACAGGGGGCTATAATTCACCCCTCCACTTT
d_gene: -; j_gene: TRBJ1-5; v_gene: TRBV6-1; abundance: -; CDR3aa: CATSIRGYSNQPQHF; CDR3nt: TGTGCCACCTCCATCAGGGGCTATAGCAATCAGCCCCAGCATTTT
d_gene: -; j_gene: TRBJ2-5; v_gene: TRBV15; abundance: -; CDR3aa: CATSSRWGAGETQYF; CDR3nt: TGTGCCACCAGCTCTAGGTGGGGGGCTGGAGAGACCCAGTACTTC
d_gene: -; j_gene: TRBJ2-3; v_gene: TRBV9; abundance: -; CDR3aa: CASSPQGLGTDTQYF; CDR3nt: TGTGCCAGCAGCCCTCAGGGGCTAGGGACAGATACGCAGTATTTT